Each of the 32 T cell receptor beta chains below was sequenced from the same sample in a study of STAT5B mutations in CD4+ large granular lymphocyte leukemia. Method: immunoSEQ multiplex PCR; TCRdb's copy keeps in-frame clones and lacks some. The sample has 30,000 or so clones, 85% seen once; the top ten hold less than 4.5%. Sequencing was carried out using CD4+ T cells from blood buffy coats. These receptors all come from a human donor in good health.

The CDR3 sequence: CASSRGTGVSYEQYF. For the CDR3, the DNA is TGTGCCAGCAGCCGTGGGACAGGGGTTTCCTACGAGCAGTACTTC. The chain combines TRBV5-5 with TRBJ2-7; 10 bases are shared with TRBD1. The CDR3 sequence is 15 residues long. The germline gives CDR1 SGHKS, CDR2 YYEKEE (reference sequence). V lost 4 bases to trimming and J lost 1 base; unmatched junction nucleotides: 5.

The table lists this clone with a count of one. This sequence joins TRBV30 and TRBJ1-4; 9 bases align to TRBD1. V lost 0 bases and J lost 6; bases outside the gene matches: 8. Germline V gene data show CDR1 as GTSNPN and CDR2 as SVGIG (reference sequence). This CDR3 has 16 amino acids. DNA of the CDR3: TGTGCCTGGAGTGTATGGACAGGACAGGGGCATGAAAAACTGTTTTTT. This sequence encodes CAWSVWTGQGHEKLFF.

The V gene is TRBV14, the J gene TRBJ1-1; D remains unclear. Trimming left V 4 bases short and J 1 base short, with 7 bases between. Per germline, CDR1 SGHDN and CDR2 FVKESK. This CDR3 spans 13 amino acids. CDR3 loop: CASSLYRNTEAFF. CDR3 coding DNA: TGTGCCAGCAGCCTTTACAGGAACACTGAAGCTTTCTTT.

The rearrangement joins TRBV10-2 to TRBJ2-1, with 8 bases fitting TRBD2. The CDR3 consists of 12 residues. In germline, CDR1 is WSHSY, CDR2 SAAADI. J lost 10 bases, V lost 3 bases, and 2 bases had no gene match. The chain's CDR3 is CASSDIAGEQFF. As DNA, the CDR3 is TGCGCCAGCAGTGACATAGCGGGAGAGCAGTTCTTC.

This chain links TRBV5-1 with TRBJ2-2; no clear D gene. The CDR3 sequence is 15 residues long. V lost 2 bases and J 7 bases, leaving 15 bases between the germline ends. CDR1 is SGHRS and CDR2 is YFSETQ in the germline V gene. The CDR3 region has the DNA TGCGCCAGCAGCTTACGGCTGCCCCCCGGCGGGGAGCTGTTTTTT. Protein: CASSLRLPPGGELFF. Supplemented by reference TRBV5-1 and TRBJ2-2, the full variable domain reads KAGVTQTPRYLIKTRGQQVTLSCSPISGHRSVSWYQQTPGQGLQFLFEYFSETQRNKGNFPGRFSGRQFSNSRSEMNVSTLELGDSALYLCASSLRLPPGGELFFGEGSRLTVL.

This chain joins TRBV5-1 and TRBJ1-4; a weak D match, TRBD1 (5 bases). This CDR3 is built from 15 residues. V lost 2 bases and J 6 bases, leaving 14 bases between the germline ends. CDR1 and CDR2 from the germline V gene are SGHRS and YFSETQ. The CDR3 coding sequence is TGCGCCAGCAGCTTATCGGGGGGGACGGATGAAAAACTGTTTTTT. This encodes CASSLSGGTDEKLFF.

This chain links TRBV7-2 with TRBJ1-1, with D hard to call. V lost 5 bases to trimming and J lost 7 bases, with 14 bases between them. In germline, CDR1 is SGHTA, CDR2 FQGNSA. The CDR3 length is 13 residues. This chain's CDR3 is CASSLEGWVEAFF. DNA of the CDR3: TGTGCCAGCAGCCTGGAGGGATGGGTTGAAGCTTTCTTT.

The chain is built from TRBV29-1 and TRBJ2-5; D unclear. Matching the DNA end better, TRBJ2-7 makes the J call doubtful. Germline V CDR1 and CDR2: SQVTM, ANQGSEA. The CDR3 totals 11 residues. The CDR3 reads CSVEQSYEQYF. DNA for the CDR3: TGCAGCGTTGAGCAATCCTACGAGCAGTACTTC.

This rearrangement joins TRBV7-2 to TRBJ2-7; D is perhaps TRBD1 (6 bases). Trimming shortened V by 4 bases and J by 2 bases, and 12 bases separated the two germline ends. CDR3 length equals 14 residues. Germline lookup yields CDR1 SGHTA and CDR2 FQGNSA. CDR3 protein: CASSSMTGTYEQYF. The CDR3 DNA reads as TGTGCCAGCAGCTCGATGACAGGTACCTACGAGCAGTACTTC.

The rearrangement uses TRBV2 and TRBJ2-7; possible D gene TRBD2, 5 bases. V lost 6 bases and J lost 2, with 8 bases in between. This CDR3 is built from 12 residues. From germline, CDR1 is SNHLY and CDR2 FYNNEI. DNA of the CDR3: TGTGCCAGCAGACCCGGGACCTACGAGCAGTACTTC. This codes for CASRPGTYEQYF.

The chain employs TRBV5-6 and TRBJ2-5, with 8 bases matching TRBD2. The J call is uncertain, as TRBJ2-7 better fits the DNA end. Germline assignment: CDR1 SGHDT and CDR2 YYEEEE. The CDR3 length is 16 residues. Here the CDR3 reads CASSLAGGSILGEQYF. In DNA, the CDR3 is TGTGCCAGCAGCTTGGCGGGGGGGAGTATTCTGGGCGAGCAGTACTTC.

V gene TRBV30 combines with J gene TRBJ2-5; D gene unclear. The CDR3 consists of 11 residues. V was trimmed by 1 base and J by 4 bases, leaving 4 bases between them. Germline V lookup: CDR1 GTSNPN, CDR2 SVGIG (reference sequence). The CDR3, as DNA: TGTGCCTGGAGTGGGTTAGAGACCCAGTACTTC. Translated: CAWSGLETQYF.

The V gene is TRBV13, the J gene TRBJ1-3, with a tentative D call TRBD1 (6 bases). This CDR3 has 14 amino acids. The germline V gene has CDR1 PRHDT and CDR2 FYEKMQ (reference sequence). Trimming left V 3 bases short and J 2 bases short, with 8 bases between. CDR3 sequence reads: CASSLGAAGNTIYF. DNA of the CDR3: TGTGCCAGCAGCTTGGGGGCTGCTGGAAACACCATATATTTT.

This clone was seen only once. The chain employs TRBV29-1 and TRBJ1-2, with D possibly being TRBD1 (6 bases). V was pared by 6 bases and J by 4 bases, with 24 bases between. The CDR3 totals 16 residues. CDR1 is SQVTM and CDR2 is ANQGSEA in the germline V gene. The CDR3 DNA reads as TGCAGCGTAATACAGGGTATCGGGGTCGGGAGCTATGGCTACACCTTC. This encodes CSVIQGIGVGSYGYTF.

The V and J genes are TRBV2 and TRBJ1-5, with a possible D match to TRBD1 (6 bases). Germline V gene sequence: CDR1 SNHLY, CDR2 FYNNEI. V lost 7 bases, J lost 0 bases, and 10 bases lay in between. The CDR3 sequence is 14 residues long. The CDR3 sequence: CASKTGTSNQPQHF. For the CDR3, the DNA is TGTGCCAGCAAAACAGGGACTAGCAATCAGCCCCAGCATTTT.

The gene calls are TRBV5-4 and TRBJ1-5; no clear D gene. The CDR3 contains 13 residues. Trimming stripped 3 bases from V and 4 bases from J, with 8 bases between. From germline, CDR1 is SGHNT and CDR2 YYREEE (reference sequence). CDR3 sequence: CASSSSPNQPQHF. In DNA, the CDR3 is TGTGCCAGCAGCTCTTCCCCGAATCAGCCCCAGCATTTT.

V and J are TRBV6-1 and TRBJ1-2, with D hard to call. CDR3 length equals 12 residues. Deletions cut 1 base from V and 3 bases from J, with 3 bases between. In germline, CDR1 is MNHNS, CDR2 SASEGT. The DNA of the CDR3 is TGTGCCAGCAGTGAAGGATACTATGGCTACACCTTC. This sequence encodes CASSEGYYGYTF.

The chain joins TRBV4-1 to TRBJ2-2, with unresolved D. The CDR3 consists of 13 residues. V was shortened by 0 bases and J by 4 bases, with 3 bases between the two germline ends. CDR1 is MGHRA, CDR2 YSYEKL, per germline. In nucleotides, the CDR3 is TGCGCCAGCAGCCAAGAAAGCACCGGGGAGCTGTTTTTT. It translates to CASSQESTGELFF.

This clone came up once. The rearrangement links TRBV7-6 to TRBJ2-3; tentatively, D is TRBD2 (6 bases). Germline-derived CDR1 and CDR2 are SGHVS and FNYEAQ. This CDR3 is built from 16 residues. Trimming took 5 bases from V and 2 from J, leaving 17 bases between them. The CDR3 spells CASSPAPAGYTDTQYF. The CDR3 DNA sequence: TGTGCCAGCAGCCCAGCCCCAGCGGGCTACACAGATACGCAGTATTTT.

This chain links TRBV5-1 with TRBJ1-4, with TRBD1 as a possible D gene (6 bases). CDR1 is SGHRS, CDR2 YFSETQ, per germline. Trimming shortened V by 4 bases and J by 4 bases, and 11 bases separated the two germline ends. The CDR3 spans 14 residues. CDR3 amino acids: CASSRGGNNEKLFF. Written as DNA, the CDR3 is TGCGCCAGCAGCCGAGGGGGGAATAATGAAAAACTGTTTTTT.

The rearrangement joins TRBV2 to TRBJ1-4; no clear D gene. Germline V gene data show CDR1 as SNHLY and CDR2 as FYNNEI. The CDR3 contains 13 residues. Trimming cost V 2 bases and J 8 bases, with 9 bases left between them. The CDR3 protein is CASSEQPPEKLFF. The CDR3 DNA reads TGTGCCAGCAGTGAACAGCCACCCGAAAAACTGTTTTTT.

The chain couples TRBV4-1 to TRBJ2-6; the D gene is possibly TRBD2 (7 bases). The CDR3 loop spans 16 amino acids. CDR1 MGHRA and CDR2 YSYEKL come from the germline V gene. Trimming pared 7 bases from V and 2 bases from J, leaving 15 bases between. This CDR3 reads CASTPLGGAGANVLTF. CDR3 bases: TGCGCCAGCACCCCTCTAGGGGGGGCTGGGGCCAACGTCCTGACTTTC.

The V call is TRBV7-6, the J call TRBJ1-1, with no clear D. The CDR3 consists of 18 residues. Germline-derived CDR1 and CDR2 are SGHVS and FNYEAQ. Trimming stripped 2 bases from V and 0 bases from J, with 19 bases between. CDR3 sequence: CASSLRPAGILVNTEAFF. The CDR3, as DNA: TGTGCCAGCAGCTTAAGGCCCGCGGGAATTCTAGTGAACACTGAAGCTTTCTTT.

This sequence joins TRBV19 and TRBJ1-5; D gene unclear. Germline loops: CDR1 LNHDA, CDR2 SQIVND (reference sequence). Trimming stripped 8 bases from V and 5 bases from J, with 10 bases between. The CDR3 totals 12 residues. This chain's CDR3 is CASRRGHQPQHF. The DNA of the CDR3 is TGTGCCAGTCGTAGAGGGCATCAGCCCCAGCATTTT.

This clone was seen more than once but under ten times. The same CDR3 also results from other DNA sequences found in this sample. V usage is TRBV6-6 and J usage is TRBJ2-6; D tentatively fits TRBD1 or TRBD2 (6 bases each). Germline CDR1 reads MNHNY; CDR2 reads SVGAGI (reference sequence). CDR3 length: 16 amino acids. V was trimmed by 3 bases and J by 4 bases, leaving 13 bases between them. As DNA, the CDR3 is TGTGCCAGCAGTTATCGGAGGGGGACCGGGGCCAACGTCCTGACTTTC. Amino acid sequence: CASSYRRGTGANVLTF.

In this sample, this clone turned up a few times. This rearrangement joins TRBV14 to TRBJ2-1; 7 positions match TRBD2. The trim removed 4 bases at V and 4 bases at J, leaving 4 bases unmatched. The CDR3 length is 14 residues. Looked up from germline, CDR1 is SGHDN and CDR2 is FVKESK. DNA of the CDR3: TGTGCCAGCAGCCCCAGCGGGACTTACAATGAGCAGTTCTTC. Translation: CASSPSGTYNEQFF.

The rearrangement joins TRBV5-6 to TRBJ2-6; the D is unclear. Looked up from germline, CDR1 is SGHDT and CDR2 is YYEEEE. Trimming took 3 bases from V and 1 from J, leaving 8 bases between them. This CDR3 has 15 amino acids. The chain's CDR3 is CASSSPSSGANVLTF. As DNA, the CDR3 is TGTGCCAGCAGCTCCCCCTCATCTGGGGCCAACGTCCTGACTTTC.

The chain recombines TRBV21-1 with TRBJ2-5; whether TRBD2, the table's D call, matches the DNA was not checked. TRBV21-1 is noted as a pseudogene. The CDR3 runs 13 residues. The CDR3, as DNA: TGTGCCAAGTCGAGACTAGCTCGGGAGACCCAGTACTTC. It codes for CAKSRLARETQYF.

This clone has just one count. The chain combines TRBV5-1 with TRBJ2-1, with 8 positions matching TRBD2. V lost 5 bases to trimming and J lost 9 bases; unmatched junction nucleotides: 22. The CDR3 extends over 18 amino acids. The germline V gene encodes CDR1 SGHRS and CDR2 YFSETQ. The CDR3 is CASSFVPSPGPSGSEQFF. The DNA for the CDR3 is TGCGCCAGCAGTTTTGTCCCATCCCCGGGACCCAGCGGGAGTGAGCAGTTCTTC.

V is TRBV11-2 and J is TRBJ2-5, with 9 bases that match TRBD1. J lost 5 bases, V lost 4 bases, and 8 bases had no gene match. The CDR3 is 15 residues long. Germline assignment: CDR1 SGHAT and CDR2 FQNNGV. The CDR3 reads CASSSPGTGWETQYF. CDR3 nucleotide sequence: TGTGCCAGCAGCTCCCCCGGGACAGGGTGGGAGACCCAGTACTTC.

This chain uses TRBV30 with TRBJ2-2; D may be TRBD1 or TRBD2 (5 bases each). With 2 bases removed from V and 8 bases from J, the gap between germline ends came to 12 bases. This CDR3 comprises 13 residues. CDR1 and CDR2 from the germline V gene are GTSNPN and SVGIG (reference sequence). CDR3 DNA: TGTGCCTGGAGTCCTAGGGGAGTAGGGGAGCTGTTTTTT. Amino acid sequence: CAWSPRGVGELFF.

The chain couples TRBV7-9 to TRBJ2-7, with D possibly being TRBD1 (5 bases). Trimming cost V 5 bases and J 5 bases, with 19 bases left between them. The germline CDR1 and CDR2 sequences are SEHNR and FQNEAQ (reference sequence). The CDR3 consists of 15 residues. CDR3 amino acids: CASSTKGDLADEQYF. The CDR3 bases are TGTGCCAGCAGCACAAAAGGGGATCTGGCCGACGAGCAGTACTTC.